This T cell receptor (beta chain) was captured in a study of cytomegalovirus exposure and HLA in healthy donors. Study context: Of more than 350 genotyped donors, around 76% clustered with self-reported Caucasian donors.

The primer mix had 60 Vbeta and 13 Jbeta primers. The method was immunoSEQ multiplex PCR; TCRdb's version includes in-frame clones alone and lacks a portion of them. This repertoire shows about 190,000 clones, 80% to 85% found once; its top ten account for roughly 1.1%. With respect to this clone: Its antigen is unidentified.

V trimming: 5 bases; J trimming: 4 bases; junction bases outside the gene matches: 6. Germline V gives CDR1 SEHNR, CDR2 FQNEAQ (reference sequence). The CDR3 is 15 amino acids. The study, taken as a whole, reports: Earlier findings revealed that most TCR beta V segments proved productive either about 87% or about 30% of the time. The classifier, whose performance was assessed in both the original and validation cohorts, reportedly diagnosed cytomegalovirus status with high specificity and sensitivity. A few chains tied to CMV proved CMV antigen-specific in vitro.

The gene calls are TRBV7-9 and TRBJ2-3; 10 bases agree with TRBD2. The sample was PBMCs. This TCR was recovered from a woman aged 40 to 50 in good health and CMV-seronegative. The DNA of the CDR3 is TGTGCCAGCAGCCGAACTAGCGGGAACGCAGATACGCAGTATTTT. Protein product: CASSRTSGNADTQYF.